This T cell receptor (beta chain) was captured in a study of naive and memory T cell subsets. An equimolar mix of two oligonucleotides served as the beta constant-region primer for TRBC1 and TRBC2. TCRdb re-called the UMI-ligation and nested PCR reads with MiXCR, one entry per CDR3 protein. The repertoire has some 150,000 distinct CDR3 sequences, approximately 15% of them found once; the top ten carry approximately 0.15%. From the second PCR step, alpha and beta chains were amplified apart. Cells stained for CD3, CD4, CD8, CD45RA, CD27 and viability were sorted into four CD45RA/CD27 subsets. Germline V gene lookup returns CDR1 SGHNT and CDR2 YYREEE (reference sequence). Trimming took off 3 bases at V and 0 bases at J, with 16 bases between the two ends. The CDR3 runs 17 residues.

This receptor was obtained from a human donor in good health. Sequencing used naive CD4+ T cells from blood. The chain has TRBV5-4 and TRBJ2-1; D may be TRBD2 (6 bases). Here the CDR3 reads CASSSGLLPLSYNEQFF. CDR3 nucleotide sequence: TGTGCCAGCAGCTCGGGACTTCTCCCCCTCTCCTACAATGAGCAGTTCTTC. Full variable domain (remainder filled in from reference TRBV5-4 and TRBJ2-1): ETGVTQSPTHLIKTRGQQVTLRCSSQSGHNTVSWYQQALGQGPQFIFQYYREEENGRGNFPPRFSGLQFPNYSSELNVNALELDDSALYLCASSSGLLPLSYNEQFFGPGTRLTVL.